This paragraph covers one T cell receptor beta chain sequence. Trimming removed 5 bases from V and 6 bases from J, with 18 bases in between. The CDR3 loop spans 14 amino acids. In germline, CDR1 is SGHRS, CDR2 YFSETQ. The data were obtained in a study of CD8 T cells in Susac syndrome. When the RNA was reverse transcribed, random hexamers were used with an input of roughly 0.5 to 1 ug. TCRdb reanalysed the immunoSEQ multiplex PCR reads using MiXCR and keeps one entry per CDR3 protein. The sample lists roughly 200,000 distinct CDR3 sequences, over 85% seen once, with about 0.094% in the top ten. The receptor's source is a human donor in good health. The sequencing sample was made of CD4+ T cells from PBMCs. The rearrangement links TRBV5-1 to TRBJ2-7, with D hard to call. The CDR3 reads CASRLDDWGSEQYF. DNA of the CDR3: TGCGCCAGCAGACTCGACGACTGGGGTAGCGAGCAGTACTTC.